A selection of T cell receptor beta chains follows, all from one sample in a study of identical twins. TCRdb fed the 5' RACE reads into MiXCR, producing one record per CDR3 protein. Among 200,000 to 250,000 distinct CDR3 sequences, 5.5% to 7.5% were seen once, and the ten largest hold more than 14%. The same sample was also studied in work on T cells expressing NK-cell markers.

The specimen was CD8+ T cells sorted from blood. The receptors here all came from a woman younger than 30 in good health. Each CDR3 is given with its conserved first and last residue. The D gene is left open where the match is weak. Size is omitted from some rows. Given values are once, few, many or a class for expanded clones.

abundance,j_gene,d_gene,v_gene,CDR3aa,CDR3nt
few,TRBJ2-1,NA,TRBV5-5,CASSSRSPGEYNEQFF,TGTGCCAGCAGCTCCCGTTCCCCGGGGGAGTACAATGAGCAGTTCTTC
many,TRBJ2-7,NA,TRBV6-5,CASSYSAGGDEQYF,TGTGCCAGCAGTTACTCGGCAGGGGGGGACGAGCAGTACTTC
NA,TRBJ2-7,NA,TRBV19,CASSTTLSVPPYEQYF,TGTGCCAGTAGTACCACTCTCTCCGTCCCCCCCTACGAGCAGTACTTC
many,TRBJ2-7,NA,TRBV12-3/TRBV12-4,CASSPSGREQYF,TGTGCCAGCAGTCCCTCGGGTCGCGAGCAGTACTTC
NA,TRBJ1-2,NA,TRBV11-2,CASRSLPSGGYTF,TGTGCCAGCCGGAGTCTCCCCAGCGGAGGCTACACCTTC
few,TRBJ1-1,NA,TRBV5-1,CASSSRGGSDEAFF,TGCGCCAGCAGCTCCAGGGGTGGTAGTGATGAAGCTTTCTTT
NA,TRBJ1-2,TRBD1,TRBV7-9,CASSHRDSYTF,TGTGCCAGCAGCCACCGGGACAGTTACACCTTC
NA,TRBJ1-1,NA,TRBV6-1,CASSPPGLRGGSEAFF,TGTGCCAGCAGTCCTCCAGGGCTTCGCGGGGGATCTGAAGCTTTCTTT
few,TRBJ1-5,NA,TRBV20-1,CSAEPSPQPYSNQPQHF,TGCAGTGCTGAACCGTCACCACAGCCGTATAGCAATCAGCCCCAGCATTTT
few,TRBJ2-7,TRBD1,TRBV9,CASAGQGYEQYF,TGTGCCAGTGCGGGACAGGGTTACGAGCAGTACTTC
few,TRBJ2-7,TRBD2,TRBV14,CASSQETSMSSYEQYF,TGTGCCAGCAGCCAAGAGACTAGCATGAGCTCCTACGAGCAGTACTTC
NA,TRBJ2-1,NA,TRBV3-1,CASSQVRSSSVEQFF,TGTGCCAGCAGCCAAGTTAGGTCGTCGTCGGTTGAGCAGTTCTTC
few,TRBJ2-2,NA,TRBV7-9,CASSLASEGGTGELFF,TGTGCCAGCAGCTTAGCGTCCGAGGGAGGCACCGGGGAGCTGTTTTTT
medium-sized,TRBJ2-7,TRBD1,TRBV29-1,CSAAGQGMGEQYF,TGCAGCGCCGCAGGACAGGGAATGGGCGAGCAGTACTTC
NA,TRBJ2-6,NA,TRBV7-2,CASSLRHRGANVLTF,TGTGCCAGCAGCCTCCGACACAGGGGGGCCAACGTCCTGACTTTC
few,TRBJ2-2,TRBD2,TRBV12-3/TRBV12-4,CASRPTSGTNGELFF,TGTGCCAGCAGGCCGACTAGCGGGACTAACGGGGAGCTGTTTTTT
few,TRBJ1-2,NA,TRBV24-1,CATREIFFRTDYGYTF,TGTGCCACCCGTGAGATCTTCTTCCGGACTGACTATGGCTACACCTTC
NA,TRBJ2-7,TRBD2,TRBV6-5,CASSYSLGLAGGSSYEQYF,TGTGCCAGCAGTTACTCGCTAGGACTAGCGGGGGGGAGCTCCTACGAGCAGTACTTC
many,TRBJ2-1,NA,TRBV12-5,CASGFPLGGVFSYNEQFF,TGTGCTAGTGGTTTTCCCCTAGGAGGGGTCTTTTCCTACAATGAGCAGTTCTTC
NA,TRBJ2-3,NA,TRBV15,CATSTLPGSTDTQYF,TGTGCCACCAGCACCCTCCCAGGAAGCACAGATACGCAGTATTTT
NA,TRBJ2-1,NA,TRBV6-1,CASSQTSSYNEQFF,TGTGCCAGCAGCCAAACCAGCTCCTACAATGAGCAGTTCTTC
few,TRBJ1-5,NA,TRBV5-6,CASSLAGGTTGQHF,TGTGCCAGCAGCTTGGCCGGGGGGACCACTGGCCAGCATTTT
NA,TRBJ1-1,NA,TRBV20-1,CSASDALNTEAFF,TGCAGTGCTTCCGACGCCTTGAACACTGAAGCTTTCTTT
few,TRBJ1-1,TRBD1,TRBV7-6,CASSLLVGQRDEAFF,TGTGCCAGCAGCTTATTGGTGGGACAGCGTGATGAAGCTTTCTTT
many,TRBJ2-5,NA,TRBV4-3,CASSQDTDQETQYF,TGCGCCAGCAGCCAAGATACTGACCAAGAGACCCAGTACTTC